Listed below are T cell receptor beta chains from one sample, sequenced in a study of T-cell reconstitution after alpha-beta-depleted transplantation in children. Using its own MiXCR run on the PCR reads, TCRdb lists one record per CDR3 protein. The table has 200,000 to 250,000 distinct CDR3 sequences, 8% to 10% seen once. This sample comprised PBMCs from the stem cell graft donor, obtained from the stem cell graft. The receptors come from a human donor who donated a stem cell graft to a child with acute lymphoblastic leukemia. Each CDR3 is given with its conserved first and last residue. The D gene is left open where the match is weak. Some rows mark clone size as missing; the rest say once, few, many or name a class of expanded clone.

>.|few|TRBJ2-7|TRBV7-9
CASSFTQPYEQYF
>TRBD1|.|TRBJ1-4|TRBV7-2
CASSTQQGAGGEKLFF
>TRBD2|.|TRBJ2-2|TRBV27
CASSTPLREGTGELFF
>TRBD1|many|TRBJ1-1|TRBV24-1
CATRGQGDEAFF
>TRBD1|many|TRBJ2-2|TRBV7-9
CASSPTGDGELFF
>TRBD2|many|TRBJ2-7|TRBV9
CASSVKSGGLYEQYF
>TRBD2|many|TRBJ2-5|TRBV6-1
CASSWTSGGEETQYF
>.|few|TRBJ1-5|TRBV29-1
CSVDDQGNQPQHF
>TRBD1|.|TRBJ1-2|TRBV7-9
CASTPGQGEGYTF
>.|many|TRBJ2-4|TRBV11-1
CASSLGAGERLAKNIQYF
>.|few|TRBJ2-1|TRBV12-3/TRBV12-4
CASTPPKGSYNEQFF
>.|many|TRBJ2-1|TRBV7-8
CASSPFGGGVNEQFF
>.|many|TRBJ1-2|TRBV10-3
CATTDSGDGYTF
>.|many|TRBJ2-3|TRBV27
CASSFGDRREHTQYF
>.|many|TRBJ1-1|TRBV7-8
CASKKGGMNTEAFF
>TRBD2|few|TRBJ2-1|TRBV5-1
CASGLTSGYNEQFF
>TRBD1|many|TRBJ2-5|TRBV7-9
CASSFGMTGGWGETQYF
>.|.|TRBJ2-1|TRBV4-2
CAISPLTQGTYNEQFF
>TRBD1|once|TRBJ2-3|TRBV18
CASSPIPGQGYGTQYF
>.|.|TRBJ1-2|TRBV7-9
CASSLTDGYTF
>TRBD1|few|TRBJ2-1|TRBV29-1
CSGRQGSHNEQFF
>.|.|TRBJ1-1|TRBV6-2/TRBV6-3
CASSYSVPATEAFF
>.|.|TRBJ1-1|TRBV18
CASSPATGSTEAFF
>.|.|TRBJ1-2|TRBV30
CAWSVQDVNGYTF
>.|many|TRBJ2-3|TRBV7-9
CASLRGDTQYF
>TRBD2|.|TRBJ2-4|TRBV7-6
CASSLLPAGDSLAKNIQYF
>.|many|TRBJ2-6|TRBV25-1
CASSVNRVGVLTF
>.|many|TRBJ1-5|TRBV27
CASSAFGTGGNQPQHF
>TRBD1|.|TRBJ2-1|TRBV5-5
CASSLRTGGFSDNEQFF
>.|.|TRBJ2-2|TRBV7-2
CASSSTQGGGELFF
>.|few|TRBJ1-5|TRBV15
CATSRTGPNQPQHF
>.|.|TRBJ2-3|TRBV29-1
CSVHQRGFGADTQYF
>TRBD2|.|TRBJ2-1|TRBV11-2
CASSLVASGIWNEQFF
>TRBD2|.|TRBJ2-5|TRBV6-1
CASSGTRGETQYF
>.|once|TRBJ1-5|TRBV19
CASSSESNQPQHF
>TRBD2|few|TRBJ2-5|TRBV20-1
CSATPTSGGQETQYF
>TRBD1|few|TRBJ1-2|TRBV11-2
CASSSVAPRGGAGNGYTF
>TRBD2|.|TRBJ2-1|TRBV6-2/TRBV6-3
CASSLLFSGAYNEQFF
>.|many|TRBJ1-3|TRBV19
CASHPRAVLSGNTIYF
>.|many|TRBJ1-1|TRBV4-1
CASSFGTENTEAFF
>.|.|TRBJ1-4|TRBV30
CACGAGSNEKLFF
>.|few|TRBJ2-2|TRBV5-6
CASSLAGFNTGELFF
>TRBD1|many|TRBJ2-1|TRBV7-9
CASSDTGGAGYNEQFF
>TRBD1|few|TRBJ2-6|TRBV10-2
CASSDTGGLGGANVLTF
>TRBD2|.|TRBJ2-3|TRBV29-1
CSVWFGTRGGNELSTDTQYF
>.|few|TRBJ2-3|TRBV12-3/TRBV12-4
CASSTGLAWKSDTQYF
>.|few|TRBJ1-2|TRBV4-2
CASSHDLLGANYGYTF
>TRBD2|few|TRBJ2-3|TRBV15
CATSSGGAADTQYF
>.|few|TRBJ2-7|TRBV27
CASSSQGRFYEQYF
>TRBD1|.|TRBJ2-7|TRBV11-2
CASSSLGTAKQYF
>.|once|TRBJ2-5|TRBV12-3/TRBV12-4
CASSPQQGRGETQYF
>.|few|TRBJ2-1|TRBV6-5
CASSYGGTVGRSSYNEQFF
>.|many|TRBJ2-2|TRBV6-2/TRBV6-3
CASSYTVPTGELFF
>TRBD1|few|TRBJ2-2|TRBV19
CATPSGDRNTGELFF
>.|.|TRBJ1-1|TRBV5-1
CASSLDSEAFF
>TRBD1|few|TRBJ1-4|TRBV5-1
CASSLGDRDEKLFF
>.|.|TRBJ2-2|TRBV18
CASSAGTETRELFF
>TRBD2|few|TRBJ2-2|TRBV12-3/TRBV12-4
CASTRPGGATGELFF
>TRBD1|few|TRBJ1-4|TRBV19
CASSMGTGNEKLFF